This T cell receptor (beta chain) was found in a study of T-cell reconstitution after alpha-beta-depleted transplantation in children. TCRbeta library preparation incorporated unique molecular identifiers. TCRdb itself ran the PCR reads through MiXCR, one entry per CDR3 protein. The sample yields around 700,000 distinct CDR3 sequences, around 13% seen once. The study's findings and limits: Some patients owed their high day-60 TCRbeta diversity to surviving recipient T cells and thymic progenitors.

The CDR3 runs 12 residues. Germline V lookup: CDR1 GTSNPN, CDR2 SVGIG (reference sequence). The J segment lost 2 bases and the V segment lost 4 bases, leaving 1 base of the junction unmatched. This clonotype was seen repeatedly, ten times or more. Its matching antigen is unknown. This sequence originates from a girl aged 2-10 years with congenital amegakaryocytic thrombocytopenia, due to receive a stem cell transplant. Material: PBMCs, obtained before TCRalphabeta/CD19-depleted stem cell transplant. The V call is TRBV30, the J call TRBJ1-2; 7 bases fit TRBD1. CDR3 DNA: TGTGCCTGGACGACAGGGAACTATGGCTACACCTTC. Its protein is CAWTTGNYGYTF.